A single sample is the source of the 21 T cell receptor beta chains below, sequenced in a study of shared clonotypes between healthy human individuals. Data came from immunoSEQ multiplex PCR; TCRdb stores just in-frame clones and leaves some out. Of around 1.1 million clones detected, roughly 80% appear once; the ten largest clones hold more than 0.85%. The sequenced material came from memory CD4+ T cells from PBMCs. Specified subset: CD45RA-negative fraction. These TCRs come from a man between 18 and 35 years old in good health. Some clones in this sample may be carry-over from other donors' samples.

A few counts support this clone. The chain is built from TRBV30 and TRBJ1-5; D is uncertain. Trimming pared 0 bases from V and 5 bases from J, leaving 8 bases between. This CDR3 spans 13 amino acids. Per germline, CDR1 GTSNPN and CDR2 SVGIG (reference sequence). This CDR3 reads CAWSVREDQPQHF. The CDR3 DNA reads as TGTGCCTGGAGTGTTCGAGAGGATCAGCCCCAGCATTTT.

In this sample, this clone turned up many times. The chain couples TRBV5-1 to TRBJ2-4; 8 nucleotides match TRBD1. Trimming took 4 bases from V and 4 from J; bases not matched to a gene: 7. The CDR3 length is 15 residues. Germline CDR1 SGHRS, CDR2 YFSETQ. Here the CDR3 DNA reads TGCGCCAGCAGCGAAGCGACAGGGGCTAAAAACATTCAGTACTTC. This translates into CASSEATGAKNIQYF.

This clone was detected a few times. The chain employs TRBV7-2 and TRBJ2-7, with 11 bases that match TRBD1. Germline V gives CDR1 SGHTA, CDR2 FQGNSA. J was trimmed by 3 bases and V by 5 bases; bases with no gene match: 3. This CDR3 has 14 residues. This CDR3 is CASSGTGGFYEQYF. The CDR3 DNA sequence: TGTGCCAGCAGCGGGACAGGGGGATTCTACGAGCAGTACTTC.

This chain links TRBV30 with TRBJ1-5, with 7 bases matching TRBD1. V lost 0 bases and J lost 2; bases outside the gene matches: 13. The germline V gene has CDR1 GTSNPN and CDR2 SVGIG (reference sequence). The CDR3 has 18 amino acids. The CDR3, as DNA: TGTGCCTGGAGTGTACGAGGGGGGCGTGACAGGGGCAATCAGCCCCAGCATTTT. Translation gives CAWSVRGGRDRGNQPQHF.

The V gene is TRBV5-5, the J gene TRBJ2-1; 8 nucleotides align to TRBD1. Germline loops: CDR1 SGHKS, CDR2 YYEKEE (reference sequence). V lost 0 bases, J lost 7 bases, and 9 bases stayed unmatched. The CDR3 consists of 16 residues. This CDR3 reads CASSLAAGGLGNEQFF. Here the CDR3 DNA reads TGTGCCAGCAGCTTGGCGGCAGGGGGCTTGGGGAATGAGCAGTTCTTC.

J is TRBJ1-1 and V is TRBV6-1, with D hard to call. The CDR3 sequence is 13 residues long. Trimming took off 6 bases at V and 1 base at J, with 9 bases between the two ends. Looked up from germline, CDR1 is MNHNS and CDR2 is SASEGT. The CDR3 here is CASSRYGNTEAFF. In DNA, the CDR3 is TGTGCCAGCAGCCGCTACGGGAACACTGAAGCTTTCTTT.

V usage is TRBV19 and J usage is TRBJ2-2, with TRBD2 matching 7 bases. CDR1 is LNHDA, CDR2 SQIVND, per germline (reference sequence). CDR3 length: 15 amino acids. After removal of 5 bases from V and 5 bases from J, the junction contained 8 bases not matched to a gene. The CDR3 sequence: CASSWGGSETGELFF. Here the CDR3 DNA reads TGTGCCAGTAGTTGGGGCGGGAGTGAAACCGGGGAGCTGTTTTTT.

The J gene is TRBJ2-3, the V gene TRBV5-1, with 8 bases fitting TRBD1. Looked up from germline, CDR1 is SGHRS and CDR2 is YFSETQ. The CDR3 extends over 16 amino acids. V lost 4 bases to trimming and J lost 0 bases; unmatched junction nucleotides: 7. The CDR3 region is CASSPRGQASTDTQYF. CDR3 bases: TGCGCCAGCAGCCCTAGGGGACAGGCTAGCACAGATACGCAGTATTTT.

Concerning this clone: A much larger clone lies a single base off, so this may be a read error. Other DNA sequences in the same sample also yield this CDR3. The V call is TRBV9, the J call TRBJ2-7; 8 nucleotides line up with TRBD1. Germline V gene data show CDR1 as SGDLS and CDR2 as YYNGEE. Trimming at V came to 0 bases and at J to 4 bases, leaving 3 bases not matched to a gene. The CDR3 has 14 residues. The DNA of the CDR3 is TGTGCCAGCAGCGTAGGAGACAGGGGATACGAGCAGTACTTC. Translation gives CASSVGDRGYEQYF.

V usage is TRBV7-9 and J usage is TRBJ2-1, with D unclear. Germline V gene sequence: CDR1 SEHNR, CDR2 FQNEAQ (reference sequence). The CDR3 length is 14 residues. V was pared by 5 bases and J by 6 bases, with 14 bases between. The CDR3 DNA reads as TGTGCCAGCAGCCCCACGCGCGATCTCAATGAGCAGTTCTTC. This encodes CASSPTRDLNEQFF.

The chain has TRBV28 and TRBJ2-3; 14 bases align to TRBD2. The trim removed 4 bases at V and 6 bases at J, leaving 9 bases unmatched. The CDR3 runs 17 residues. Germline values: CDR1 MDHEN, CDR2 SYDVKM. The CDR3 sequence: CASSWGGTSGSGDTQYF. The CDR3 DNA sequence: TGTGCCAGCAGTTGGGGTGGGACTAGCGGGAGTGGGGATACGCAGTATTTT.

The chain recombines TRBV7-3 with TRBJ2-3; tentative D call: TRBD2 (6 bases). The germline V gene encodes CDR1 SGHTA and CDR2 FQGTGA. The CDR3 is made up of 15 amino acids. V lost 2 bases, J lost 0 bases, and 9 bases lay in between. As DNA, the CDR3 is TGTGCCAGCAGCTTAGGTAGCGGAAGCACAGATACGCAGTATTTT. It codes for CASSLGSGSTDTQYF.

There are many counts of this clone. The V and J genes are TRBV28 and TRBJ1-4; 12 bases match TRBD1. V was pared by 3 bases and J by 8 bases, with 13 bases of the junction left unmatched. CDR3 length: 18 residues. Germline assignment: CDR1 MDHEN and CDR2 SYDVKM. Here the CDR3 DNA reads TGTGCCAGCAGTTTTCTGTGGGACAGGGGGCGAGGGAACGAAAAACTGTTTTTT. Translating it yields CASSFLWDRGRGNEKLFF.

The CDR3 is CASIENGRYTEAFF. CDR3 DNA: TGTGCCAGCATAGAAAACGGGCGGTACACTGAAGCTTTCTTT. This chain joins TRBV28 and TRBJ1-1, with D uncertain. Germline CDR1 reads MDHEN; CDR2 reads SYDVKM. This CDR3 is 14 amino acids long. Trimming left V 7 bases short and J 3 bases short, with 15 bases between.

The chain uses TRBV18 and TRBJ1-2; D is perhaps TRBD1 (6 bases). V was trimmed by 5 bases and J by 6 bases, leaving 13 bases between them. Germline loops: CDR1 KGHSH, CDR2 LQKENI. The CDR3 length is 13 residues. The CDR3 sequence: CASSANGGHGYTF. CDR3 DNA sequence: TGTGCCAGCTCAGCGAACGGGGGCCATGGCTACACCTTC.

The chain carries TRBV2 and TRBJ2-1, with D perhaps matching TRBD1 (6 bases). Germline CDR1 and CDR2: SNHLY and FYNNEI. The V gene lost 10 bases and the J gene lost 5 bases, with 18 bases spanning the gap. This CDR3 comprises 14 residues. The DNA of the CDR3 is TGTGCCACAGGGATGGGACAAGGGAACAATGAGCAGTTCTTC. It yields the protein CATGMGQGNNEQFF.

This rearrangement joins TRBV19 to TRBJ2-5; no reliable D call. The CDR3 is 15 amino acids. The V gene's germline CDR1 is LNHDA and CDR2 SQIVND (reference sequence). V lost 6 bases and J lost 4, with 18 bases in between. CDR3 nucleotides: TGTGCCAGTAGCGAAACATATTCCCTTCGAGAGACCCAGTACTTC. It encodes CASSETYSLRETQYF.

A word on this clone: Other DNA sequences within the sample encode an identical CDR3. This sequence joins TRBV4-2 and TRBJ1-4; D possibly corresponds to TRBD1 (6 bases). This CDR3 has 14 residues. CDR1 is LGHNA, CDR2 YNFKEQ, per germline. V was trimmed by 0 bases and J by 6 bases, leaving 8 bases between them. This CDR3 is CASSQEGGDEKLFF. The CDR3 DNA is TGTGCCAGCAGCCAAGAAGGGGGAGATGAAAAACTGTTTTTT.

V usage is TRBV5-4 and J usage is TRBJ2-2; 7 positions match TRBD2. Germline CDR1 is SGHNT and CDR2 is YYREEE (reference sequence). V was pared by 4 bases and J by 5 bases, with 5 bases of the junction left unmatched. The CDR3 sequence is 14 residues long. The CDR3 is CASSRLSGTGELFF. For the CDR3, the DNA is TGTGCCAGCAGCCGCCTTAGCGGGACCGGGGAGCTGTTTTTT. The full variable domain, with the rest looked up from reference TRBV5-4 and TRBJ2-2, is ETGVTQSPTHLIKTRGQQVTLRCSSQSGHNTVSWYQQALGQGPQFIFQYYREEENGRGNFPPRFSGLQFPNYSSELNVNALELDDSALYLCASSRLSGTGELFFGEGSRLTVL.

This chain links TRBV19 with TRBJ1-2; D call uncertain. Germline V gives CDR1 LNHDA, CDR2 SQIVND (reference sequence). The CDR3 is made up of 14 amino acids. V lost 5 bases and J 4 bases, leaving 14 bases between the germline ends. The CDR3 DNA reads TGTGCCAGTAGTCCCAGAGGGATTGGCTATGGCTACACCTTC. Translating gives CASSPRGIGYGYTF.

The V gene is TRBV15, the J gene TRBJ1-1; D gene uncertain. The V gene lost 1 base and the J gene lost 0 bases, with 12 bases spanning the gap. CDR1 LNHNV and CDR2 YYDKDF come from the germline V gene (reference sequence). The CDR3 loop spans 16 amino acids. CDR3 protein: CATSRAALGMNTEAFF. As DNA, the CDR3 is TGTGCCACCAGCAGAGCGGCGCTGGGCATGAACACTGAAGCTTTCTTT.